Shown below are 12 T cell receptor beta chains from a single sample sequenced in a study of T cell responses to AZD1222 COVID-19 vaccine. Assay used: immunoSEQ multiplex PCR; TCRdb lists only in-frame clones, some missing. The sample contains about 110,000 clones, roughly 92% of which appear only once. The source material was peripheral blood, sampled 28 days after the second AZD1222 dose. The receptors were sampled from an adult who received the AZD1222 COVID-19 vaccine.

The rearrangement links TRBV9 to TRBJ2-5; D is undetermined. Germline V gene data show CDR1 as SGDLS and CDR2 as YYNGEE. The CDR3 runs 14 residues. With 5 bases removed from V and 2 bases from J, the gap between germline ends came to 13 bases. This CDR3 reads CASSGRPKQETQYF. The CDR3 DNA reads TGTGCCAGCAGTGGGCGACCGAAACAAGAGACCCAGTACTTC.

This chain joins TRBV24-1 and TRBJ1-5; maybe TRBD1 (5 bases). CDR1 and CDR2 (germline): KGHDR, SFDVKD. V dropped 4 bases and J dropped 3 bases, with 12 bases sitting between them. This CDR3 is built from 15 residues. The CDR3 spells CATSEPGAVNQPQHF. The CDR3 DNA is TGTGCCACCAGTGAACCTGGGGCGGTCAATCAGCCCCAGCATTTT.

The CDR3 DNA reads as TGTGCCAGTAGAAGCTCCTACGAGCAGTACTTC. It codes for CASRSSYEQYF. V gene TRBV19 combines with J gene TRBJ2-7; D is ambiguous. In germline, CDR1 is LNHDA, CDR2 SQIVND (reference sequence). V lost 6 bases and J lost 0, with 3 bases in between. The CDR3 is made up of 11 amino acids.

The chain joins TRBV9 to TRBJ2-3; perhaps D is TRBD1 or TRBD2 (6 bases each). V dropped 4 bases and J dropped 6 bases, with 21 bases sitting between them. CDR3 length equals 16 residues. Per germline, CDR1 SGDLS and CDR2 YYNGEE. The CDR3 sequence is CASSRIGGLPVDTQYF. In DNA, the CDR3 is TGTGCCAGCAGCCGGATAGGGGGGTTGCCGGTGGATACGCAGTATTTT.

V and J are TRBV28 and TRBJ2-1; weak D call: TRBD2 (6 bases). CDR3 length: 16 amino acids. CDR1 MDHEN and CDR2 SYDVKM come from the germline V gene. V dropped 9 bases and J dropped 0 bases, with 18 bases sitting between them. The CDR3 loop is CARSRWGDRSYNEQFF. The CDR3 coding sequence is TGTGCCAGGTCCCGGTGGGGGGACCGCTCCTACAATGAGCAGTTCTTC. Full variable domain (rest looked up from reference TRBV28 and TRBJ2-1): DVKVTQSSRYLVKRTGEKVFLECVQDMDHENMFWYRQDPGLGLRLIYFSYDVKMKEKGDIPEGYSVSREKKERFSLILESASTNQTSMYLCARSRWGDRSYNEQFFGPGTRLTVL.

This clone was detected once. The gene calls are TRBV20-1 and TRBJ2-5; D is ambiguous. The CDR3 length is 11 residues. The V end was cut by 1 base, the J end by 5 bases, with 5 bases between. Germline assignment: CDR1 DFQATT and CDR2 SNEGSKA (reference sequence). CDR3: CSARVGETQYF. The CDR3 coding sequence is TGCAGTGCTAGAGTGGGGGAGACCCAGTACTTC.

This rearrangement joins TRBV5-4 to TRBJ1-3; D is undetermined. The V gene's germline CDR1 is SGHNT and CDR2 YYREEE (reference sequence). The CDR3 spans 12 residues. With 3 bases removed from V and 2 bases from J, the gap between germline ends came to 3 bases. CDR3 amino acids: CASSSTGNTIYF. The CDR3 nucleotides read TGTGCCAGCAGCTCCACTGGAAACACCATATATTTT.

This chain uses TRBV18 with TRBJ2-2; D is undetermined. The germline V gene has CDR1 KGHSH and CDR2 LQKENI. The V gene lost 3 bases and the J gene lost 1 base, with 6 bases spanning the gap. This CDR3 comprises 14 residues. The CDR3 is CASSPQGNTGELFF. The CDR3 DNA is TGTGCCAGCTCACCCCAAGGGAACACCGGGGAGCTGTTTTTT. Using reference TRBV18 and TRBJ2-2 for the parts outside the CDR3, the full variable domain is NAGVMQNPRHLVRRRGQEARLRCSPMKGHSHVYWYRQLPEEGLKFMVYLQKENIIDESGMPKERFSAEFPKEGPSILRIQQVVRGDSAAYFCASSPQGNTGELFFGEGSRLTVL.

The genes are TRBV3-1 (or the pseudogene TRBV3-2) and TRBJ1-4; D gene uncertain. The CDR3 is 13 residues long. V shed 4 bases and J shed 8 bases, with 11 bases lying between them. Germline-derived CDR1 and CDR2 are LGHDT and YNNKEL (reference sequence). This CDR3 reads CASSPKGSEKLFF. CDR3 coding DNA: TGTGCCAGCAGCCCTAAGGGAAGCGAAAAACTGTTTTTT.

The V call is TRBV6-5, the J call TRBJ1-1; unclear D gene. Germline CDR1 and CDR2: MNHEY and SVGAGI. CDR3 size: 12 residues. V gave up 0 bases and J gave up 7 bases, with 6 bases separating them. The CDR3 sequence: CASSYSLVEAFF. Written as DNA, the CDR3 is TGTGCCAGCAGTTACTCTCTCGTTGAAGCTTTCTTT.

The chain recombines TRBV11-2 with TRBJ2-3; D may correspond to TRBD1 or TRBD2 (5 bases each). The CDR3 totals 13 residues. Germline values: CDR1 SGHAT, CDR2 FQNNGV. Trimming took 3 bases from V and 4 from J, leaving 8 bases between them. The CDR3 loop reads CASSFGTADTQYF. The DNA of the CDR3 is TGTGCCAGCAGCTTTGGGACCGCAGATACGCAGTATTTT.

The chain combines TRBV21-1 with TRBJ2-5; the table's D call, TRBD2, has no DNA check behind it. TRBV21-1 is termed a pseudogene. This CDR3 comprises 13 residues. Here the CDR3 reads CARGEGWQETQYF. The DNA of the CDR3 is TGTGCCAGAGGGGAGGGTTGGCAAGAGACCCAGTACTTC.